The 28 T cell receptor beta chains given below trace back to one sample, sequenced in a study of T cell changes during pregnancy in multiple sclerosis (dated by TCRdb to between 2018 and 2020). The library was generated by the immunoSEQ multiplex PCR assay. Sourced from immuneACCESS, this table was stored by TCRdb with only in-frame sequences that have V and J called. A share of the clones is absent; for the studies checked, an unresolved V gene accounts for under half, and the remainder has no known explanation. The sample table holds around 130,000 clones, of which roughly 97% were seen once. 0.4% to 0.5% of the sample goes to the ten largest clones. Sequencing used peripheral blood, obtained after pregnancy. These receptors originate from a female donor with multiple sclerosis, enrolled in a pregnancy study.

A single count supports this clone. The chain employs TRBV15 and TRBJ2-5; TRBD1 aligns across 7 bases. The length of the CDR3 is 17 residues. Germline-derived CDR1 and CDR2 are LNHNV and YYDKDF (reference sequence). V lost 0 bases to trimming and J lost 2 bases; unmatched junction nucleotides: 9. CDR3 nucleotides: TGTGCCACCAGCAGAGATCAGCAGGGACAGCTTCAAGAGACCCAGTACTTC. The encoded protein is CATSRDQQGQLQETQYF.

The gene calls are TRBV9 and TRBJ2-7; 7 bases align to TRBD2. Germline CDR1 and CDR2: SGDLS and YYNGEE. This CDR3 has 14 amino acids. V lost 4 bases and J lost 5; bases outside the gene matches: 9. The CDR3: CASSIERDFHEQYF. The CDR3 region has the DNA TGTGCCAGCAGCATTGAGCGGGACTTCCACGAGCAGTACTTC.

The chain joins TRBV2 to TRBJ2-7; 11 bases agree with TRBD2. Germline assignment: CDR1 SNHLY and CDR2 FYNNEI. Unmatched junction bases numbered 4, after V lost 6 bases and J lost 0 bases. CDR3 length: 15 residues. CDR3 DNA sequence: TGTGCCAGCAGGGGGGGACTAGCGGCCTCCTACGAGCAGTACTTC. It is translated as CASRGGLAASYEQYF. The variable domain in full, with the rest retrieved from reference TRBV2 and TRBJ2-7, is EPEVTQTPSHQVTQMGQEVILRCVPISNHLYFYWYRQILGQKVEFLVSFYNNEISEKSEIFDDQFSVERPDGSNFTLKIRSTKLEDSAMYFCASRGGLAASYEQYFGPGTRLTVT.

The chain employs TRBV28 and TRBJ2-7, with D possibly TRBD1 on 5 matching bases. CDR3 size: 15 residues. V was pared by 5 bases and J by 1 base, with 15 bases between. The V gene's germline CDR1 is MDHEN and CDR2 SYDVKM. CDR3 nucleotide sequence: TGTGCCAGCAGTCCGCACTCGGACACTTCCTACGAGCAGTACTTC. It encodes CASSPHSDTSYEQYF.

The V gene is TRBV14, the J gene TRBJ2-7; 10 bases match TRBD1. In germline, CDR1 is SGHDN, CDR2 FVKESK. Losses at the gene ends were 4 bases for V and 5 bases for J; bases not matched to a gene: 8. The CDR3 is 15 residues long. CDR3 region: CASSRTGTGVHEQYF. Written as DNA, the CDR3 is TGTGCCAGCAGCCGTACCGGGACAGGGGTTCACGAGCAGTACTTC.

The chain combines TRBV5-1 with TRBJ1-1; 8 bases map to TRBD1. Germline V gene lookup returns CDR1 SGHRS and CDR2 YFSETQ. V lost 0 bases to trimming and J lost 6 bases; unmatched junction nucleotides: 10. The CDR3 is made up of 16 amino acids. The CDR3 spells CASSLAGWQGASEAFF. CDR3 sequence (DNA): TGCGCCAGCAGCTTGGCCGGGTGGCAGGGGGCATCTGAAGCTTTCTTT. The full variable domain, its missing parts supplied by reference TRBV5-1 and TRBJ1-1, is KAGVTQTPRYLIKTRGQQVTLSCSPISGHRSVSWYQQTPGQGLQFLFEYFSETQRNKGNFPGRFSGRQFSNSRSEMNVSTLELGDSALYLCASSLAGWQGASEAFFGQGTRLTVV.

The chain is built from TRBV28 and TRBJ1-5; TRBD1 matches 12 bases. Trimming at V came to 7 bases and at J to 7 bases, leaving 11 bases not matched to a gene. The V gene's germline CDR1 is MDHEN and CDR2 SYDVKM. The CDR3 loop spans 16 amino acids. CDR3 sequence reads: CASNSPGTGGGQPQHF. Here the CDR3 DNA reads TGTGCCAGCAATTCCCCCGGGACAGGGGGCGGGCAGCCCCAGCATTTT.

V and J are TRBV27 and TRBJ1-1; weak D call: TRBD1 (6 bases). The CDR3 loop spans 16 amino acids. The germline CDR1 and CDR2 sequences are MNHEY and SMNVEV (reference sequence). V lost 5 bases to trimming and J lost 0 bases, with 16 bases between them. The CDR3 here is CASSPLDRSMNTEAFF. The CDR3 DNA reads as TGTGCCAGCAGTCCACTAGACAGGTCCATGAACACTGAAGCTTTCTTT.

The chain uses TRBV6-6 and TRBJ1-2; D is undetermined. Germline V gene sequence: CDR1 MNHNY, CDR2 SVGAGI (reference sequence). Trimming removed 0 bases from V and 7 bases from J, with 6 bases in between. The CDR3 extends over 12 amino acids. CDR3 sequence reads: CASSYSRVGYTF. As DNA, the CDR3 is TGTGCCAGCAGTTACTCGAGGGTTGGCTACACCTTC.

The chain has TRBV30 and TRBJ2-7; D perhaps matches TRBD1 (5 bases). Per the germline V gene, CDR1 is GTSNPN and CDR2 is SVGIG (reference sequence). The CDR3 is 12 residues long. V was pared by 1 base and J by 5 bases, with 9 bases between. CDR3 residues: CAWSGQYDEQYF. CDR3 in DNA: TGTGCCTGGAGTGGACAGTATGACGAGCAGTACTTC. Drawing the rest from reference TRBV30 and TRBJ2-7, the complete variable domain is SQTIHQWPATLVQPVGSPLSLECTVEGTSNPNLYWYRQAAGRGLQLLFYSVGIGQISSEVPQNLSASRPQDRQFILSSKKLLLSDSGFYLCAWSGQYDEQYFGPGTRLTVT.

The chain combines TRBV9 with TRBJ1-3, with unresolved D. This CDR3 comprises 14 residues. V was shortened by 2 bases and J by 2 bases, with 8 bases between the two germline ends. Looked up from germline, CDR1 is SGDLS and CDR2 is YYNGEE. As DNA, the CDR3 is TGTGCCAGCAGCGTCGGAGGGACTGGAAACACCATATATTTT. Translated, it gives CASSVGGTGNTIYF.

The gene calls are TRBV6-4 and TRBJ2-1, with TRBD2 identical over 10 bases. Per the germline V gene, CDR1 is MRHNA and CDR2 is SNTAGT. The length of the CDR3 is 16 residues. Unmatched junction bases numbered 13, after V lost 6 bases and J lost 8 bases. CDR3 protein: CASRASSGSVRDEQFF. CDR3 DNA sequence: TGTGCCAGCAGAGCCTCTAGCGGGAGCGTGAGGGATGAGCAGTTCTTC.

In its sample, this clone was seen once. This chain uses TRBV28 with TRBJ1-3; TRBD1 is a possible D gene (5 bases). Germline V gene sequence: CDR1 MDHEN, CDR2 SYDVKM. With 3 bases removed from V and 2 bases from J, the gap between germline ends came to 14 bases. This CDR3 comprises 16 residues. Here the CDR3 DNA reads TGTGCCAGCAGTTTCGGGGGTTCGCGGCCTGGAAACACCATATATTTT. Translated, it gives CASSFGGSRPGNTIYF. Looking up the rest from reference TRBV28 and TRBJ1-3 gives the full variable domain: DVKVTQSSRYLVKRTGEKVFLECVQDMDHENMFWYRQDPGLGLRLIYFSYDVKMKEKGDIPEGYSVSREKKERFSLILESASTNQTSMYLCASSFGGSRPGNTIYFGEGSWLTVV.

This clone was observed a single time. The V gene is TRBV5-1, the J gene TRBJ2-2; 11 nucleotides agree with TRBD1. The V segment lost 4 bases and the J segment 6 bases; nucleotides outside the gene matches: 2. Germline CDR1 is SGHRS and CDR2 is YFSETQ. This CDR3 has 14 residues. The CDR3 sequence: CASSQGQGAGELFF. In DNA form, the CDR3 reads TGCGCCAGCAGCCAGGGACAGGGGGCCGGGGAGCTGTTTTTT.

This clone was observed once. The chain links TRBV11-3 to TRBJ1-2, with 9 bases fitting TRBD1. Per the germline V gene, CDR1 is SGHNT and CDR2 is YENEEA. Losses at the gene ends were 3 bases for V and 5 bases for J; bases not matched to a gene: 10. The CDR3 sequence is 16 residues long. DNA for the CDR3: TGTGCCAGCAGCTTCAGGACAGGGGTTTATGAGTATGGCTACACCTTC. It specifies CASSFRTGVYEYGYTF.

The rearrangement joins TRBV7-9 to TRBJ2-1, with D possibly being TRBD2 (5 bases). CDR1 is SEHNR, CDR2 FQNEAQ, per germline (reference sequence). Trimming took 4 bases from V and 1 from J, leaving 8 bases between them. The CDR3 covers 14 residues. CDR3 region: CASSSRLSYNEQFF. CDR3 bases: TGTGCCAGCAGCTCCCGACTATCCTACAATGAGCAGTTCTTC.

V and J are TRBV6-5 and TRBJ1-1, with D tentatively TRBD1 (6 bases). V gave up 0 bases and J gave up 5 bases, with 13 bases separating them. Germline V lookup: CDR1 MNHEY, CDR2 SVGAGI. The CDR3 length is 15 residues. The CDR3 bases are TGTGCCAGCAGTTACTCAGGGCAGGGGTTGACTGAAGCTTTCTTT. This translates into CASSYSGQGLTEAFF.

V gene TRBV4-2 combines with J gene TRBJ2-2; 9 bases agree with TRBD2. The V segment lost 0 bases and the J segment 1 base; nucleotides outside the gene matches: 15. The CDR3 has 21 amino acids. Germline values: CDR1 LGHNA, CDR2 YNFKEQ. CDR3 in DNA: TGTGCCAGCAGCCAAGAGATCTGGGTAGCGGGAGCTTTCGGGAACACCGGGGAGCTGTTTTTT. Translation gives CASSQEIWVAGAFGNTGELFF.

The rearrangement joins TRBV5-6 to TRBJ2-1, with a possible D match to TRBD1 (6 bases). Between the trimmed V and J ends, which lost 6 bases and 0 bases, there was a span of 10 bases. Germline lookup yields CDR1 SGHDT and CDR2 YYEEEE. The CDR3 runs 14 residues. The CDR3 sequence: CASIGQFSYNEQFF. The CDR3 DNA is TGTGCCAGCATTGGACAGTTCTCCTACAATGAGCAGTTCTTC.

The genes are TRBV7-2 and TRBJ2-1; D is perhaps TRBD2 (6 bases). The CDR3 contains 15 residues. V was trimmed by 1 base and J by 2 bases, leaving 9 bases between them. CDR1 and CDR2 (germline): SGHTA, FQGNSA. The chain's CDR3 is CASSLGLGTYNEQFF. The DNA of the CDR3 is TGTGCCAGCAGCTTAGGACTAGGGACCTACAATGAGCAGTTCTTC.

This clone was recorded only once. The chain is built from TRBV6-6 and TRBJ2-1; 9 positions agree with TRBD1. The germline CDR1 and CDR2 sequences are MNHNY and SVGAGI (reference sequence). V lost 2 bases, J lost 6 bases, and 8 bases stayed unmatched. The CDR3 consists of 16 residues. The CDR3 sequence: CASSYTRDRVSNEQFF. In DNA form, the CDR3 reads TGTGCCAGCAGTTACACCCGGGACAGGGTGAGCAATGAGCAGTTCTTC.

V usage is TRBV28 and J usage is TRBJ1-5; D gene unclear. The CDR3 contains 17 residues. Per the germline V gene, CDR1 is MDHEN and CDR2 is SYDVKM. Trimming stripped 5 bases from V and 0 bases from J, with 17 bases between. Here the CDR3 reads CASSPPLGVYSNQPQHF. CDR3 DNA sequence: TGTGCCAGCAGTCCACCCCTCGGGGTTTATAGCAATCAGCCCCAGCATTTT.

The chain recombines TRBV29-1 with TRBJ2-1, with a tentative D call TRBD2 (5 bases). There are 10 residues in the CDR3. Per germline, CDR1 SQVTM and CDR2 ANQGSEA. V was shortened by 4 bases and J by 9 bases, with 7 bases between the two germline ends. Here the CDR3 DNA reads TGCAGCGTTGGAGGAGGTGAGCAGTTCTTC. Translating it yields CSVGGGEQFF.

The chain links TRBV2 to TRBJ1-5; D is possibly TRBD1 (6 bases). Germline CDR1 is SNHLY and CDR2 is FYNNEI. V lost 0 bases and J lost 11, with 14 bases in between. The CDR3 sequence is 14 residues long. This chain's CDR3 is CASSEALPGESQHF. The CDR3 bases are TGTGCCAGCAGTGAAGCGCTTCCAGGGGAATCCCAGCATTTT.

The V gene is TRBV9, the J gene TRBJ2-2; D may be TRBD1 (5 bases). The length of the CDR3 is 14 residues. Germline CDR1 SGDLS, CDR2 YYNGEE. Between the trimmed V and J ends, which lost 5 bases and 5 bases, there was a span of 13 bases. Here the CDR3 DNA reads TGTGCCAGCAGTGAGGACATACAAACCGGGGAGCTGTTTTTT. It codes for CASSEDIQTGELFF.

The chain couples TRBV7-8 to TRBJ2-6; 7 nucleotides match TRBD2. The CDR3 length is 18 residues. From germline, CDR1 is SGHVS and CDR2 FQNEAQ. V lost 5 bases to trimming and J lost 0 bases; unmatched junction nucleotides: 10. Here the CDR3 DNA reads TGTGCCAGCAGCCCACGAGGGAGGGCAACCTCTGGGGCCAACGTCCTGACTTTC. Its translation is CASSPRGRATSGANVLTF.

The chain combines TRBV10-1 with TRBJ2-5, with 9 nucleotides matching TRBD1. V shed 6 bases and J 2 bases; nucleotides not matched to a gene: 13. CDR1 WNHNN and CDR2 SYGVQD come from the germline V gene (reference sequence). This CDR3 comprises 17 residues. The CDR3 is CASRISSGQGKQETQYF. CDR3 DNA: TGCGCCAGCAGAATTTCATCGGGACAGGGAAAGCAAGAGACCCAGTACTTC.

V and J are TRBV14 and TRBJ2-7; D gene unclear. The CDR3 extends over 14 amino acids. Between the trimmed V and J ends, which lost 1 base and 2 bases, there was a span of 9 bases. CDR1 is SGHDN, CDR2 FVKESK, per germline. The chain's CDR3 is CASSQAGPTYEQYF. Here the CDR3 DNA reads TGTGCCAGCAGCCAAGCAGGCCCAACCTACGAGCAGTACTTC.